This TCR beta chain was sequenced during a study of T cell repertoires in cytomegalovirus infection (dated by TCRdb to the late 2010s). For the wider study: Because public TCR beta signatures pointed to carriage of CMV infection together with the matching HLA type, the HLA type of each donor mattered for the analysis.

This clonotype was detected many times. It lacks a known antigen. No per-base quality is available; no much larger clone lies one base away. The paper as a whole reports these results and caveats: In the ex vivo response, HLA-C-restricted CMV-specific TCR beta clonotypes were dominant, and in two of eight donors the single most frequent clonotype came from this HLA-C-restricted group. Cumulative frequency of public TCR beta family members discriminated carriers of CMV infection plus the relevant HLA type in this cohort and an independent 352-donor cohort.

Sequencing was carried out with an Illumina HiSeq 1500. The public reads were reanalyzed by TCRdb: fastp trimming at Q25, MiXCR alignment, in-frame beta chains only. Rows are combined by CDR3 protein, so each entry shows the most common genes and DNA. This sample holds around 130,000 distinct CDR3 sequences; almost 9% were observed only once. Around 10% of the sample rests with the top ten. Inclusive of the bounding cysteine and phenylalanine, the CDR3 is 15 residues long. Only the CDR3 part of the read is kept: 45 bases, read in frame from the first base. Unmatched junction bases come to 13, with V trimmed by 6 bases and J by 9 bases.

The sequence joins TRBV12-3 or TRBV12-4 to TRBJ2-1, with 8 middle bases fitting TRBD2. This TCR came from a human donor in good health (CMV status not recorded). Some clones in this sample may be carry-over from other donors' samples. The sequenced material came from PBMCs. The CDR3 has the sequence CASSRGGGGKGEQFF. The sequenced DNA is TGTGCCAGCAGCCGGGGGGGGGGAGGTAAGGGTGAGCAGTTCTTC.